Below, one T cell receptor beta chain is given with its context. The sample belongs to a study of control samples from healthy donors and cancer patients. V trimming: 6 bases; J trimming: 6 bases; junction bases outside the gene matches: 6. CDR1 is LNHDA, CDR2 SQIVND, per germline (reference sequence). CDR3 length: 14 amino acids. Assay: immunoSEQ multiplex PCR; the TCRdb copy retains only in-frame clones and omits some. Counted here are about 130,000 clones, over 80% occurring once; the ten biggest clones make up 0.5% to 0.7%. The sample was PBMCs. The sequence came from a man at least 80 years old with head and neck cancer. This chain uses TRBV19 with TRBJ1-5, with TRBD1 matching over 9 bases. Here the CDR3 reads CASRSGTGFQPQHF. The CDR3 DNA follows: TGTGCCAGTAGATCCGGGACAGGGTTTCAGCCCCAGCATTTT.